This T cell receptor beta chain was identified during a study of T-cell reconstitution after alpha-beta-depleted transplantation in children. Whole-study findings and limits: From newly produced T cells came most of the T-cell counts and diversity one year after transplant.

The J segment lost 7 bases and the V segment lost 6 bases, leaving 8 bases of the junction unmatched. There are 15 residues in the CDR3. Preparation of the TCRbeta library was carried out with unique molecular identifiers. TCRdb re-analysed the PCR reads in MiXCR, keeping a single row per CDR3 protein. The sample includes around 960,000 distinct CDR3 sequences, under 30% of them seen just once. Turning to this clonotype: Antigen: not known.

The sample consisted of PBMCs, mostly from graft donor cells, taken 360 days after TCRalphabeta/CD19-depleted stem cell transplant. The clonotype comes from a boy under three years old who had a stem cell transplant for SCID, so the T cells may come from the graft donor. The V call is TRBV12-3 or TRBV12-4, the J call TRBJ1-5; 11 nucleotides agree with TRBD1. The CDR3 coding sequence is TGTGCCAGCAGCCTGGGACAGGGGGTTGAGCAGCCCCAGCATTTT. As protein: CASSLGQGVEQPQHF.